This is a list of T cell receptor beta chains from one sample in a study of shared clonotypes between healthy human individuals. The data were produced by immunoSEQ multiplex PCR, yet TCRdb's version contains in-frame clones alone and is incomplete. The sample lists 1.5 million to 2.5 million clones; around 96% were seen once. Sequencing input: naive CD8+ T cells sorted from blood. The receptors were gathered from a man aged 18 to 29 in good health. CDR3s include the opening cysteine and the closing phenylalanine or tryptophan. A D gene is named only where the DNA matches it firmly. Size is omitted from some rows. Given values are once, few, many or a class for expanded clones.

clone size	V gene	J gene	D gene	CDR3 DNA	CDR3 protein
.	TRBV30	TRBJ1-2	.	TGTGCCTGGGGTGTACGCGGGGTCAACTATGGCTACACCTTC	CAWGVRGVNYGYTF
.	TRBV9	TRBJ2-2	.	TGTGCCAGCAGCGTAGGATGGGGGACCGGGGAGCTGTTTTTT	CASSVGWGTGELFF
.	TRBV6-1	TRBJ2-5	.	TGTGCCAGCAGACAGGGACCTTGGGGGCAAGAGACCCAGTACTTC	CASRQGPWGQETQYF
.	TRBV11-2	TRBJ2-1	.	TGTGCCAGCAGCTTAAATGAAAGGTCAGGTATTGTGAATGAGCAGTTCTTC	CASSLNERSGIVNEQFF
few	TRBV5-6	TRBJ1-1	.	TGTGCCAGCAGCCCTCCCCCAGTGAACACTGAAGCTTTCTTT	CASSPPPVNTEAFF
.	TRBV7-6	TRBJ2-1	.	TGTGCCAGCAGCGCAGGGGGGGCTTACAATGAGCAGTTCTTC	CASSAGGAYNEQFF
.	TRBV15	TRBJ2-7	.	TGTGCCACCAGCAGAGATCAGGCGGGGCACGAGCAGTACTTC	CATSRDQAGHEQYF
.	TRBV19	TRBJ2-1	.	TGTGCCAGTAGTCCCTCAGGGTCCTCCTACAATGAGCAGTTCTTC	CASSPSGSSYNEQFF
.	TRBV6-6	TRBJ2-5	.	TGTGCCACCGGAATACAAGAGACCCAGTACTTC	CATGIQETQYF
.	TRBV9	TRBJ2-3	TRBD1	TGTGCCAGCAGCTCAGAGACAGGGTCTAGCACAGATACGCAGTATTTT	CASSSETGSSTDTQYF
.	TRBV13	TRBJ1-1	TRBD1	TGTGCCAGCAGCGCCTCCGGGACAGGGAACACTGAAGCTTTCTTT	CASSASGTGNTEAFF
once	TRBV27	TRBJ2-7	.	TGTGCCAGCAGCCCAAACTCCTACGAGCAGTACTTC	CASSPNSYEQYF
once	TRBV2	TRBJ1-1	.	TGTGCCAGCAGTGCCGACACAGGGCACGGGATTGAAGCTTTCTTT	CASSADTGHGIEAFF
.	TRBV27	TRBJ1-6	.	TGTGCCAGCAGTTTTAGGGAAACTTCCTATAATTCACCCCTCCACTTT	CASSFRETSYNSPLHF
once	TRBV4-3	TRBJ1-2	TRBD1	TGCGCCAGCAGCCAAGAGAGGACAGGGGGACTCTATGGCTACACCTTC	CASSQERTGGLYGYTF
.	TRBV6-1	TRBJ1-5	TRBD1	TGTGCCAGCATCGACAGGGGTAGCAATCAGCCCCAGCATTTT	CASIDRGSNQPQHF
.	TRBV11-2	TRBJ1-2	.	TGTGCCAGCAGCGTGAGGACAGATGGTTATGGCTACACCTTC	CASSVRTDGYGYTF
.	TRBV9	TRBJ2-5	.	TGTGCCGCGCCTAGGGGGGAAAAGACCCAGTACTTC	CAAPRGEKTQYF
.	TRBV2	TRBJ2-7	.	TGTGCCAGCAGAGCCCCGGAGGGGGGATCCTACGAGCAGTACTTC	CASRAPEGGSYEQYF
.	TRBV6-4	TRBJ1-3	TRBD1	TGTGCCAGCAGCGGTAACCGGGACAGGAGCACTGGAAACACCATATATTTT	CASSGNRDRSTGNTIYF
.	TRBV7-9	TRBJ1-5	.	TGTGCCAGCAGCTTAAGCAGAGATAATCAGCCCCAGCATTTT	CASSLSRDNQPQHF
.	TRBV19	TRBJ2-3	.	TGTGCCAGTAGTTCCTTGGGTCAAGATACGCAGTATTTT	CASSSLGQDTQYF
.	TRBV2	TRBJ2-6	.	TGTGCCAGCTCGGACACAAGCTCTGGGGCCAACGTCCTGACTTTC	CASSDTSSGANVLTF
.	TRBV10-2	TRBJ1-5	.	TGCGCCAGCAGCGGGGGAATGGAAGTGCGGGATATTGGCAATCAGCCCCAGCATTTT	CASSGGMEVRDIGNQPQHF
.	TRBV6-5	TRBJ1-1	.	TGTGCCAGCAGTTCGACAGCGAACACTGAAGCTTTCTTT	CASSSTANTEAFF
.	TRBV29-1	TRBJ2-2	TRBD2	TGCAGCGTTGAATTCAGCGGGGGGGCCAACACCGGGGAGCTGTTTTTT	CSVEFSGGANTGELFF
.	TRBV30	TRBJ2-1	.	TGTGCCGGACAAAGCTCCTACAATGAGCAGTTCTTC	CAGQSSYNEQFF
.	TRBV9	TRBJ2-2	.	TGTGCCAGCAGCAGTAGACGGTCGAGCTCCGGGGAGCTGTTTTTT	CASSSRRSSSGELFF
once	TRBV4-3	TRBJ1-2	TRBD1	TGCGCCAGCAGCCAAGATCGGGCAGGGGGCAATGGCTACACCTTC	CASSQDRAGGNGYTF
.	TRBV11-2	TRBJ1-6	.	TGTGCCAGCAGCTTAGGGCTTTTGGGGAAGCCCTATAATTCACCCCTCCACTTT	CASSLGLLGKPYNSPLHF
.	TRBV7-9	TRBJ2-3	.	TGTGCCAGCAGCCCCTCTCCCCTAGATACGCAGTATTTT	CASSPSPLDTQYF
.	TRBV4-1	TRBJ2-1	TRBD2	TGCGCCAGCAGCCAAGAGGCTAGCGGGAGTATGTACCATGAGCAGTTCTTC	CASSQEASGSMYHEQFF
.	TRBV6-5	TRBJ1-1	.	TGTGCCAGCAGTTACGGGGGAAACACTGAAGCTTTCTTT	CASSYGGNTEAFF
.	TRBV27	TRBJ2-7	TRBD1	TGTGCCAGCAGTTTATCGAGGGGGACAGGGGCTCAGGAGCAGTACTTC	CASSLSRGTGAQEQYF
.	TRBV11-2	TRBJ2-3	TRBD2	TGTGCCAGCAGCTGGACGGGACTAGCGGGGTCCAGCACAGATACGCAGTATTTT	CASSWTGLAGSSTDTQYF
once	TRBV29-1	TRBJ2-7	.	TGCAGCGCGGTGGATGGTGGCTACGAGCAGTACTTC	CSAVDGGYEQYF
once	TRBV14	TRBJ1-2	.	TGTGCCAGCAGCCAAAGTACCGGCCAAGAGTTACGGGGTAGCACCTTC	CASSQSTGQELRGSTF
.	TRBV6-5	TRBJ1-1	.	TGTGCCAGCATGTGGACGGCGAACACTGAAGCTTTCTTT	CASMWTANTEAFF